These 5 T cell receptor beta chains were all obtained from the same sample, sequenced in a study of T cells in Graves' hyperthyroidism and ophthalmopathy. Using RNA transcripts as the source, TCR beta CDR3 regions were amplified. First-round RT-PCR targeting the TCR CDR3 was performed with the HTBI primer set. TCRdb re-called the multiplex PCR reads with MiXCR, one entry per CDR3 protein. The table includes 730,000 or so distinct CDR3 sequences, around 19% detected once. The sequenced sample was blood. The source is a woman in her fifties or sixties with Graves' hyperthyroidism that later progressed to Graves' ophthalmopathy.

This sequence joins TRBV5-5 and TRBJ1-4, with unresolved D. Trimming removed 1 base at V and 6 bases at J, with 7 bases between. This CDR3 is 13 amino acids long. Germline CDR1 and CDR2: SGHKS and YYEKEE (reference sequence). The CDR3 loop is CASSLQRHEKLFF. The CDR3 bases are TGTGCCAGCAGCTTGCAGCGGCATGAAAAACTGTTTTTT. Supplemented by reference TRBV5-5 and TRBJ1-4, the full variable domain reads DAGVTQSPTHLIKTRGQQVTLRCSPISGHKSVSWYQQVLGQGPQFIFQYYEKEERGRGNFPDRFSARQFPNYSSELNVNALLLGDSALYLCASSLQRHEKLFFGSGTQLSVL.

This clonotype was counted ten times or more. The gene calls are TRBV2 and TRBJ2-1; D is unclear. V was pared by 6 bases and J by 9 bases, with 9 bases between. Germline V lookup: CDR1 SNHLY, CDR2 FYNNEI. This CDR3 is built from 11 residues. CDR3 loop: CASREKREQFF. The CDR3 nucleotides are TGTGCCAGCAGGGAGAAGCGTGAGCAGTTCTTC.

Only a few counts were recorded for this clonotype. The rearrangement uses TRBV7-9 and TRBJ2-2; possibly TRBD2 for D (5 bases). Trimming shortened V by 3 bases and J by 3 bases, and 11 bases separated the two germline ends. The CDR3 runs to 15 residues. The germline CDR1 and CDR2 sequences are SEHNR and FQNEAQ (reference sequence). The CDR3 reads CASSFLAGYTGELFF. DNA of the CDR3: TGTGCCAGCAGCTTCCTAGCAGGATACACCGGGGAGCTGTTTTTT.

This clonotype occurred many times. The V and J genes are TRBV12-3 or TRBV12-4 and TRBJ1-2; perhaps TRBD1 as D (5 bases). This CDR3 contains 13 residues. Trimming left V 3 bases short and J 8 bases short, with 13 bases between. The CDR3 region is CASSFRAVRGYTF. The CDR3 nucleotides read TGTGCCAGCAGTTTCAGGGCGGTGAGGGGCTACACCTTC.

V usage is TRBV20-1 and J usage is TRBJ1-2; D uncertain. CDR3 size: 14 residues. Germline assignment: CDR1 DFQATT and CDR2 SNEGSKA (reference sequence). V was cut by 1 base and J by 6 bases, with 15 bases left in between. The CDR3 sequence: CSARGWGNGDGYTF. CDR3 nucleotides: TGCAGTGCTAGAGGGTGGGGTAATGGTGATGGCTACACCTTC.